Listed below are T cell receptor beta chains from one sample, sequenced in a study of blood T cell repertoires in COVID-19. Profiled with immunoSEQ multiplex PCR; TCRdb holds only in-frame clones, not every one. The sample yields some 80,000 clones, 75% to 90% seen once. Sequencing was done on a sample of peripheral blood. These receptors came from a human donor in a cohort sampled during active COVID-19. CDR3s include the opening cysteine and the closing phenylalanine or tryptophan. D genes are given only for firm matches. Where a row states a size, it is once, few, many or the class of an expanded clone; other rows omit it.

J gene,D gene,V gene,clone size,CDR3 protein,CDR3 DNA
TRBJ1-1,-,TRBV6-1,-,CASSEAQGDTEAFF,TGTGCCAGCAGTGAAGCGCAAGGAGACACTGAAGCTTTCTTT
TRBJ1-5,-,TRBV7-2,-,CASSLVGGGQPQHF,TGTGCCAGCAGCTTAGTTGGGGGGGGTCAGCCCCAGCATTTT
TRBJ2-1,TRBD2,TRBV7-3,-,CASSLKGTSEYNEQFF,TGTGCCAGCAGCTTAAAGGGGACTAGCGAGTACAATGAGCAGTTCTTC
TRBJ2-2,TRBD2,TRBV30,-,CAWTRTSLSGELFF,TGTGCCTGGACAAGGACTAGCCTCTCCGGGGAGCTGTTTTTT
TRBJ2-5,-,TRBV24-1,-,CATSWGLDNQETQYF,TGTGCCACCAGTTGGGGACTCGACAACCAAGAGACCCAGTACTTC
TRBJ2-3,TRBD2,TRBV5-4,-,CASSWTSGRRADTQYF,TGTGCCAGCAGCTGGACTAGCGGGAGGCGGGCAGATACGCAGTATTTT
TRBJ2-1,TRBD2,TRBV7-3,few,CASSPTGLAGGGNEQFF,TGTGCCAGCAGCCCTACGGGACTAGCAGGCGGTGGCAATGAGCAGTTCTTC
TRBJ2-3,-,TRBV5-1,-,CASSLGASRVGDTQYF,TGCGCCAGCAGCTTGGGAGCTAGCCGGGTGGGAGATACGCAGTATTTT
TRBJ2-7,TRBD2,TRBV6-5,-,CASSYSGTTYEQYF,TGTGCCAGCAGTTACTCTGGGACTACCTACGAGCAGTACTTC
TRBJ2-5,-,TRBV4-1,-,CASSRTAGQETQYF,TGCGCCAGCAGCCGGACAGCCGGACAAGAGACCCAGTACTTC
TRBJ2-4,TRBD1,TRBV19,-,CASTGTGGVRNIQYF,TGTGCCAGTACCGGGACAGGGGGCGTAAGAAACATTCAGTACTTC
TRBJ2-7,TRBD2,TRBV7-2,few,CASSPLPGGPGEQYF,TGTGCCAGCAGCCCCCTCCCGGGAGGGCCGGGGGAGCAGTACTTC
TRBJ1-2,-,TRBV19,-,CASAGLHTNYGYTF,TGTGCCAGTGCGGGACTGCACACTAACTATGGCTACACCTTC
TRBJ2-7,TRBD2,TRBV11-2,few,CASSFSSGVTYEQYF,TGTGCCAGCAGTTTCAGCAGCGGGGTTACCTACGAGCAGTACTTC
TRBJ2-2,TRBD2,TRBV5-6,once,CASSLREGREELFF,TGTGCCAGCAGCTTGCGGGAGGGGCGTGAGGAGCTGTTTTTT
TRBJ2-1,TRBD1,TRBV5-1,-,CASSSGQGEYNEQFF,TGCGCCAGCAGCTCGGGACAGGGGGAATACAATGAGCAGTTCTTC
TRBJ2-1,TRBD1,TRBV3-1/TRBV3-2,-,CASSLTHRQGDYNEQFF,TGTGCCAGCAGCCTGACCCATCGACAGGGGGACTACAATGAGCAGTTCTTC